This T cell receptor (beta chain) emerged from a study of T-cell reconstitution after alpha-beta-depleted transplantation in children. Study-level findings and limits: Expanded graft clones numbering several hundred reportedly gave rise to alpha-beta T cells about two months after transplant. The study traced high day-60 TCRbeta diversity in some patients to surviving recipient T cells and thymic progenitors. A year had passed since transplant, and T-cell counts and diversity by then came mostly from newly produced T cells.

This CDR3 region has 14 residues. The germline V gene encodes CDR1 SGHTA and CDR2 FQGNSA. Of note for this clonotype: What it binds is not known. The junction departs from the called germline gene at one end, perhaps through a read error.

Preparation of the TCRbeta library involved a method that used unique molecular identifiers. In TCRdb, the PCR reads were re-called with MiXCR into one record per CDR3 protein. The data show 480,000 or so distinct CDR3 sequences, roughly a tenth seen once. The TCR originated in a child aged 2-15 years with inherited bone marrow failure, due to receive a stem cell transplant. The sequencing used PBMCs, collected before TCRalphabeta/CD19-depleted stem cell transplant. This chain uses TRBV7-2 with TRBJ2-7; unclear D gene. As DNA, the CDR3 is TGTGCCAGCAGCTTAGCGGGTCGATCCTACGACCAGTACTTC. Translating it yields CASSLAGRSYDQYF.